A selection of T cell receptor beta chains follows, all from one sample in a study of cytomegalovirus exposure and HLA in healthy donors. The data were produced by immunoSEQ multiplex PCR, yet TCRdb's version contains in-frame clones alone and is incomplete. The sample has around 150,000 clones; around 84% are singletons. Sequenced: PBMCs. The receptor source for this set is a male donor in good health and CMV-seropositive. The CDR3 runs from the conserved cysteine through the conserved F or W. The D gene is left open where the match is weak. Clone size is stated in some rows and not others, as once, few, many or a class when expanded.

V	D	size	J	CDR3	DNA
TRBV5-1	TRBD1	NA	TRBJ1-3	CASSLGTGSDTIYF	TGCGCCAGCAGCTTGGGGACAGGGAGTGACACCATATATTTT
TRBV18	TRBD1	NA	TRBJ2-7	CASSQLGDRGYEQYF	TGTGCCAGCTCCCAGCTAGGGGACAGAGGCTACGAGCAGTACTTC
TRBV27	NA	NA	TRBJ2-7	CASSGSLTGRTYEQYF	TGTGCCAGCAGTGGCAGCCTTACAGGGCGCACCTACGAGCAGTACTTC
TRBV4-1	TRBD2	NA	TRBJ2-5	CASSQQVAGAIQETQYF	TGCGCCAGCAGCCAACAAGTAGCGGGAGCCATACAAGAGACCCAGTACTTC
TRBV14	NA	NA	TRBJ2-1	CASSQKPQNNEQFF	TGTGCCAGCAGCCAAAAGCCGCAAAACAATGAGCAGTTCTTC
TRBV2	NA	NA	TRBJ2-7	CASSVWGHDEQYF	TGTGCCAGCAGTGTGTGGGGGCACGACGAGCAGTACTTC
TRBV5-6	TRBD1	NA	TRBJ1-2	CASSHQGASNYGYTF	TGTGCCAGCAGCCATCAGGGGGCGTCTAACTATGGCTACACCTTC
TRBV9	TRBD1	NA	TRBJ1-2	CASSATGNYGYTF	TGTGCCAGCAGCGCGACAGGGAACTATGGCTACACCTTC
TRBV4-1	TRBD1	NA	TRBJ1-3	CASSQGWDRGYTIYF	TGCGCCAGCAGCCAAGGATGGGACAGGGGATACACCATATATTTT
TRBV18	NA	NA	TRBJ1-1	CASSPRHGEDTEAFF	TGTGCCAGCTCACCTAGGCATGGGGAGGACACTGAAGCTTTCTTT
TRBV11-2	NA	NA	TRBJ2-3	CASSFGGKGGGFTDTQYF	TGTGCCAGCAGCTTCGGTGGAAAGGGGGGGGGTTTCACAGATACGCAGTATTTT
TRBV7-2	NA	NA	TRBJ1-4	CASSLGGEEKLFF	TGTGCCAGCAGCTTAGGGGGGGAGGAAAAACTGTTTTTT
TRBV27	NA	few	TRBJ2-5	CASSPAQTRETQYF	TGTGCCAGCAGCCCTGCACAGACCAGGGAGACCCAGTACTTC
TRBV28	NA	NA	TRBJ2-4	CASSLPSSGRDIQYF	TGTGCCAGCAGTTTACCCTCCAGTGGTCGGGACATTCAGTACTTC
TRBV5-6	NA	few	TRBJ2-6	CASSLFRQGGIGANGLTF	TGTGCCAGCAGCTTGTTCCGACAGGGAGGCATCGGGGCCAACGGCCTGACTTTC
TRBV5-1	TRBD1	few	TRBJ1-5	CASSLEGAGQPQHF	TGCGCCAGCAGCTTGGAGGGGGCAGGGCAGCCCCAGCATTTT
TRBV7-2	NA	NA	TRBJ2-3	CASSLVRGDTQYF	TGTGCCAGCAGCTTAGTTCGAGGCGATACGCAGTATTTT
TRBV10-3	NA	once	TRBJ2-5	CAISGSRGEETQYF	TGTGCCATCAGTGGCTCCAGGGGGGAAGAGACCCAGTACTTC
TRBV19	NA	NA	TRBJ1-5	CATGQTGNQPQHF	TGTGCCACTGGACAGACGGGCAATCAGCCCCAGCATTTT
TRBV11-3	TRBD1	NA	TRBJ2-7	CASSYRDRPYEQYF	TGTGCCAGCAGCTACCGGGACAGACCCTACGAGCAGTACTTC
TRBV11-3	TRBD2	few	TRBJ2-1	CASSPGGSRHEQFF	TGTGCCAGCAGCCCGGGAGGGAGTAGGCATGAGCAGTTCTTC
TRBV6-5	NA	NA	TRBJ1-1	CASSYGGAAEAFF	TGTGCCAGCAGTTACGGGGGCGCGGCTGAAGCTTTCTTT
TRBV19	NA	NA	TRBJ1-2	CASSGRVTNYGYTF	TGTGCCAGTAGTGGCAGGGTCACTAACTATGGCTACACCTTC
TRBV27	NA	few	TRBJ1-1	CARAVIQRNTEAFF	TGTGCCAGAGCGGTAATTCAGAGGAACACTGAAGCTTTCTTT
TRBV27	TRBD2	NA	TRBJ2-3	CASSLNSGRFTDTQYF	TGTGCCAGCAGTCTGAATAGCGGGAGGTTCACAGATACGCAGTATTTT
TRBV4-3	NA	NA	TRBJ2-2	CASSQGNTPKGELFF	TGCGCCAGCAGCCAAGGCAATACCCCTAAGGGGGAGCTGTTTTTT
TRBV10-3	TRBD1	once	TRBJ1-2	CAIRAGGGLGYTF	TGTGCCATCAGGGCAGGGGGCGGGCTGGGCTACACCTTC
TRBV19	NA	NA	TRBJ1-5	CASSMVQGGGNQPQHF	TGTGCCAGTAGTATGGTCCAGGGAGGAGGAAATCAGCCCCAGCATTTT
TRBV4-1	NA	NA	TRBJ2-3	CASSLSQGDTQYF	TGCGCCAGCAGCCTCTCCCAGGGAGATACGCAGTATTTT
TRBV15	TRBD1	NA	TRBJ1-6	CATSRGLQGGNSPLHF	TGTGCCACCAGCAGAGGCTTACAGGGGGGTAATTCACCCCTCCACTTT
TRBV5-6	TRBD1	NA	TRBJ1-2	CASSPRGLGQKYGYTF	TGTGCCAGCAGCCCAAGGGGGCTGGGACAGAAGTATGGCTACACCTTC
TRBV5-1	NA	NA	TRBJ1-3	CASSLQGSGNTIYF	TGCGCCAGCAGCTTACAGGGCTCTGGAAACACCATATATTTT
TRBV5-6	TRBD2	NA	TRBJ2-3	CASNLGLGTDTQYF	TGTGCCAGCAATCTGGGACTAGGCACAGATACGCAGTATTTT
TRBV30	NA	few	TRBJ2-1	CAWRWGGGQGNEQFF	TGTGCCTGGAGGTGGGGCGGGGGCCAAGGGAATGAGCAGTTCTTC
TRBV7-9	NA	NA	TRBJ2-5	CASSPGGKTQYF	TGTGCCAGCAGTCCTGGGGGGAAGACCCAGTACTTC
TRBV7-2	TRBD1	NA	TRBJ2-1	CASSLDRGRDEQFF	TGTGCCAGCAGCTTGGACAGGGGGAGGGATGAGCAGTTCTTC
TRBV19	NA	NA	TRBJ1-2	CASIERGPVRGYTF	TGTGCCAGTATTGAGCGGGGGCCGGTACGTGGCTACACCTTC
TRBV5-1	NA	NA	TRBJ1-6	CASTVSTGQRNSPLHF	TGCGCCAGCACCGTCAGCACGGGACAACGGAATTCACCCCTCCACTTT
TRBV9	NA	NA	TRBJ1-6	CASSVRESSYNSPLHF	TGTGCCAGCAGCGTTAGGGAGAGCTCCTATAATTCACCCCTCCACTTT
TRBV10-3	NA	NA	TRBJ2-5	CAISESLGGRGTQYF	TGTGCCATCAGTGAAAGTTTGGGGGGGCGGGGGACCCAGTACTTC
TRBV19	TRBD1	NA	TRBJ1-5	CASSSHRGLNQPQHF	TGTGCCAGTAGCAGTCACAGGGGGCTGAATCAGCCCCAGCATTTT
TRBV6-5	TRBD2	once	TRBJ2-7	CASSGGSSYEQYF	TGTGCCAGCAGCGGCGGGAGCTCCTACGAGCAGTACTTC
TRBV30	TRBD1	NA	TRBJ1-2	CAWARGQAPNYGYTF	TGTGCCTGGGCTCGAGGACAGGCGCCTAACTATGGCTACACCTTC
TRBV5-5	TRBD2	NA	TRBJ2-1	CASSLLWGAGVPYNEQFF	TGTGCCAGCAGCCTCCTGTGGGGAGCGGGGGTCCCCTACAATGAGCAGTTCTTC
TRBV7-9	TRBD2	NA	TRBJ2-1	CASSSRTSAGYSYNEQFF	TGTGCCAGCAGCTCAAGGACTAGCGCGGGATACTCCTACAATGAGCAGTTCTTC
TRBV4-2	TRBD2	NA	TRBJ2-2	CASSQDTADGRARSIGELFF	TGTGCCAGCAGCCAAGATACGGCAGACGGGAGGGCCCGGTCTATTGGGGAGCTGTTTTTT
TRBV11-3	NA	NA	TRBJ1-1	CPPRGRSRADTEAFF	TGCCCCCCCCGAGGGAGATCGCGGGCTGACACTGAAGCTTTCTTT
TRBV21-1	NA	NA	TRBJ1-1	CASLRNTEAFF	TGTGCCAGCCTTCGGAACACTGAAGCTTTCTTT
TRBV10-2	TRBD1	NA	TRBJ1-1	CASQGALPNTEAFF	TGCGCCAGTCAGGGGGCCCTGCCGAACACTGAAGCTTTCTTT
TRBV30	NA	NA	TRBJ1-5	CAWSLSGVQPQHF	TGTGCCTGGAGTCTTTCAGGGGTACAGCCCCAGCATTTT
TRBV7-9	TRBD2	NA	TRBJ2-2	CASSSWGSGDTGELFF	TGTGCCAGCAGCTCCTGGGGTAGCGGGGACACCGGGGAGCTGTTTTTT
TRBV9	NA	few	TRBJ2-5	CASSGGARLETQYF	TGTGCCAGCAGCGGCGGGGCTCGATTGGAGACCCAGTACTTC
TRBV5-1	NA	NA	TRBJ2-5	CASSQDSLQETQYF	TGCGCCAGCAGCCAGGACAGTTTACAAGAGACCCAGTACTTC